The rows below give T cell receptor beta chains drawn from one sample of a study of beta chain features in type 1 diabetes. TCRdb's table, derived via immunoSEQ multiplex PCR, lists solely in-frame clones and lacks some. In the table there are about 370,000 clones, 9.5% to 10% of which are singletons. Input material: central memory CD4+ T cells from blood. These receptors all stem from a man in his thirties or forties with type 1 diabetes. The CDR3 runs from the conserved cysteine through the conserved F or W. D genes are given only for firm matches. The listing skips clone size in some rows; elsewhere it reads once, few, many or a size class.

clone size | D gene | CDR3 length | J gene | V gene | CDR3 DNA | CDR3 protein
NA | NA | 14 | TRBJ1-4 | TRBV7-2 | TGTGCCAGCAGCCCCATGCAGGGCTATGAAAAACTGTTTTTT | CASSPMQGYEKLFF
NA | NA | 15 | TRBJ1-4 | TRBV28 | TGTGCCAGCAGTTTTTATGACGAAGCTAATGAAAAACTGTTTTTT | CASSFYDEANEKLFF
NA | TRBD2 | 15 | TRBJ2-1 | TRBV6-1 | TGTGCCAGCAGGGGGTGGGAGCCGGGGGGCAATGAGCAGTTCTTC | CASRGWEPGGNEQFF
once | TRBD1 | 14 | TRBJ2-5 | TRBV4-2 | TGTGCCAGCACACGGGACAGCCACCAAGAGACCCAGTACTTC | CASTRDSHQETQYF
NA | TRBD2 | 15 | TRBJ2-1 | TRBV13 | TGTGCCAGCAGCTTCGGACTAGCGGGCTCCAATGAGCAGTTCTTC | CASSFGLAGSNEQFF
few | NA | 13 | TRBJ2-7 | TRBV19 | TGTGCCACCAGGGCCAGATCCTCCTACGAGCAGTACTTC | CATRARSSYEQYF
NA | TRBD2 | 17 | TRBJ2-3 | TRBV7-2 | TGTGCCAGCAGCTCAACTCCCAGGCTAGCGGGAACTGATACGCAGTATTTT | CASSSTPRLAGTDTQYF
few | TRBD2 | 14 | TRBJ2-7 | TRBV29-1 | TGCAGCGTGGATACGGGACTAGCGGCCTACGAGCAGTACTTC | CSVDTGLAAYEQYF
NA | TRBD1 | 17 | TRBJ1-5 | TRBV28 | TGTGCCAGCACCTATGCCCGGGACAGGGTGTTGCTTCAGCCCCAGCATTTT | CASTYARDRVLLQPQHF
few | NA | 14 | TRBJ1-2 | TRBV7-3 | TGTGCCAGCAGCCTTGGACAGACTAACTATGGCTACACCTTC | CASSLGQTNYGYTF
NA | NA | 15 | TRBJ2-6 | TRBV7-9 | TGTGCCAGCAGCTTTGGAGGTTCCGGGGCCAACGTCCTGACTTTC | CASSFGGSGANVLTF
NA | NA | 15 | TRBJ1-4 | TRBV28 | TGTGCCAGCAGTTTACGTGGCAGAACTAATGAAAAACTGTTTTTT | CASSLRGRTNEKLFF
once | TRBD2 | 15 | TRBJ2-5 | TRBV5-1 | TGCGCCAGCAGCTTCGGACTAGCGGGACATGAGACCCAGTACTTC | CASSFGLAGHETQYF
NA | NA | 14 | TRBJ1-5 | TRBV2 | TGTGCCAGCAGGGTATTTGATGGGAATCAGCCCCAGCATTTT | CASRVFDGNQPQHF
NA | NA | 14 | TRBJ2-7 | TRBV7-2 | TGTGCCAGCAGCCTAACGGGGGCGAGTCACGAGCAGTACTTC | CASSLTGASHEQYF
NA | NA | 14 | TRBJ2-4 | TRBV7-9 | TGTGCCAGCAGCTCCCCGACAACTAGGGACATTCAGTACTTC | CASSSPTTRDIQYF
many | NA | 14 | TRBJ2-1 | TRBV7-2 | TGTGCCAGCAGCTTTCGGTACGGGAGATATGAGCAGTTCTTC | CASSFRYGRYEQFF
few | NA | 17 | TRBJ1-6 | TRBV2 | TGTGCCAGCAGTGAGAAAGTGGGGGGCTTCGAAGATTCACCCCTCCACTTT | CASSEKVGGFEDSPLHF
few | NA | 15 | TRBJ2-3 | TRBV19 | TGTGCCAGTAGTTTTCAGGGATTCAGCACAGATACGCAGTATTTT | CASSFQGFSTDTQYF
few | NA | 14 | TRBJ2-7 | TRBV9 | TGTGCCAGCAGCGTACAGCTAGCAATGGGAGAGCAGTACTTC | CASSVQLAMGEQYF
NA | NA | 14 | TRBJ2-7 | TRBV9 | TGTGCCAGCAGCGTAGGGACACTAAGCTACGAGCAGTACTTC | CASSVGTLSYEQYF
NA | NA | 17 | TRBJ2-1 | TRBV27 | TGTGCCAGCAGGGGGGCGAAAGGGCGGTTTTCCTACAATGAGCAGTTCTTC | CASRGAKGRFSYNEQFF
few | TRBD1 | 16 | TRBJ1-5 | TRBV7-2 | TGTGCCAGCAGCCCAGGGGGCAGGGGGCACAATCAGCCCCAGCATTTT | CASSPGGRGHNQPQHF
few | NA | 13 | TRBJ2-2 | TRBV9 | TGTGCCAGCGGTAGGGCGAACACCGGGGAGCTGTTTTTT | CASGRANTGELFF
NA | TRBD2 | 15 | TRBJ2-2 | TRBV5-4 | TGTGCCAGCAGCTTCCCTAGCGGGGGAGGGGGGGAGCTGTTTTTT | CASSFPSGGGGELFF
NA | NA | 12 | TRBJ2-5 | TRBV5-1 | TGCGCCAGCACCGGGACTCAAGAGACCCAGTACTTC | CASTGTQETQYF
few | NA | 16 | TRBJ1-4 | TRBV28 | TGTGCCAGCAGTCCCAGGGGCGCGGGAGCTAATGAAAAACTGTTTTTT | CASSPRGAGANEKLFF
NA | TRBD1 | 18 | TRBJ1-3 | TRBV29-1 | TGCAGCGCAAGACAACAGGGGACCCTTATTTTCTCTGGAAACACCATATATTTT | CSARQQGTLIFSGNTIYF
many | TRBD1 | 12 | TRBJ2-7 | TRBV2 | TGTGCCAGCAACCCCCACGGGCAGGGGGCCCCTTTC | CASNPHGQGAPF
many | TRBD2 | 13 | TRBJ2-1 | TRBV10-1 | TGCGCCAGCGGACTAGCGGGAGTCCATGAGCAGTTCTTC | CASGLAGVHEQFF
few | NA | 15 | TRBJ2-7 | TRBV4-2 | TGTGCCAGCAGCCAAGTAAGGACCAGCGGCTACGAGCAGTACTTC | CASSQVRTSGYEQYF
few | NA | 16 | TRBJ2-1 | TRBV7-9 | TGTGCCAGCACCCCGGCAAAGGGCGGGACCTACAATGAGCAGTTCTTC | CASTPAKGGTYNEQFF
NA | NA | 13 | TRBJ1-4 | TRBV6-5 | TGTGCCAGCAGTCTGGGGGGGCAAGTAGAACTGTTTTTT | CASSLGGQVELFF
few | NA | 11 | TRBJ1-1 | TRBV28 | TGTGCCAGCAGCCCTGGCGAGGGGAGGGAGTTT | CASSPGEGREF
few | NA | 11 | TRBJ2-7 | TRBV2 | TGTGCCAGCAGTGTATCCTACGAGCAGTACTTC | CASSVSYEQYF
NA | NA | 14 | TRBJ2-5 | TRBV9 | TGTGCCAGCAGCGTAGGGGGCACCCAAGAGACCCAGTACTTC | CASSVGGTQETQYF
NA | NA | 14 | TRBJ2-7 | TRBV11-2 | TGTGCCAGCAGCACGGGGACCCACCGGGGCGAGCAGTACTTC | CASSTGTHRGEQYF
NA | NA | 14 | TRBJ2-7 | TRBV7-9 | TGTGCCAGCAGCTTAGGGAAAAACACCGCCGAGCAGTACTTC | CASSLGKNTAEQYF
many | TRBD1 | 17 | TRBJ1-5 | TRBV7-2 | TGTGCCAGCAGCGCCGGGACAGGGAGCTATGGCAATCAGCCCCAGCATTTT | CASSAGTGSYGNQPQHF
NA | TRBD1 | 14 | TRBJ2-7 | TRBV28 | TGTGCCAGCAGTTACGTGGGACAGGCCTCTGGGCAGTACTTC | CASSYVGQASGQYF